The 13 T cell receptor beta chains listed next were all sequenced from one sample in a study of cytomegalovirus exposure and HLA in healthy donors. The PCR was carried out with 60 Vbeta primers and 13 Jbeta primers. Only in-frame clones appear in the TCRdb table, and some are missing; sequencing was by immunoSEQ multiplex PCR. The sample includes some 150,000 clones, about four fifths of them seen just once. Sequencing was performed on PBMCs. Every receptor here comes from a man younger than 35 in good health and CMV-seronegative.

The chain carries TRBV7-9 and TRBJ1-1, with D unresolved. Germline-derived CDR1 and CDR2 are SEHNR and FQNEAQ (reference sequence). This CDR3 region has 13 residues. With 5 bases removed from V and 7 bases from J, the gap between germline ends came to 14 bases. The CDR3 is CASSPVGRDEAFF. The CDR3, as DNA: TGTGCCAGCAGCCCCGTCGGGAGGGATGAAGCTTTCTTT. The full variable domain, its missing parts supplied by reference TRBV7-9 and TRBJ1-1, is DTGVSQNPRHKITKRGQNVTFRCDPISEHNRLYWYRQTLGQGPEFLTYFQNEAQLEKSRLLSDRFSAERPKGSFSTLEIQRTEQGDSAMYLCASSPVGRDEAFFGQGTRLTVV.

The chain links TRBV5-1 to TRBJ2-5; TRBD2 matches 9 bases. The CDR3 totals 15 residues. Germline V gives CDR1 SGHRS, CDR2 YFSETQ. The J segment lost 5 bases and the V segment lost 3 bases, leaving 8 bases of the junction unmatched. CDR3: CASSYGGSGGETQYF. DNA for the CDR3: TGCGCCAGCAGCTACGGGGGCAGCGGGGGGGAGACCCAGTACTTC.

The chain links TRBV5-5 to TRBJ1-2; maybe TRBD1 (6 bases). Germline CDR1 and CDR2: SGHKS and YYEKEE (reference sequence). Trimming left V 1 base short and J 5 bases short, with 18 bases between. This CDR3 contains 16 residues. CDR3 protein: CASSLRVIGGTYGYTF. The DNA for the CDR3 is TGTGCCAGCAGCTTGAGGGTGATAGGGGGAACTTATGGCTACACCTTC.

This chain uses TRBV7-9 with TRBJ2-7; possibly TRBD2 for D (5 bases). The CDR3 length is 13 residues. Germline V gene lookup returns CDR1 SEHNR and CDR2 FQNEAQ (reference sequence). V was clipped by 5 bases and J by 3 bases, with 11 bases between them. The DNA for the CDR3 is TGTGCCAGCAGCGACGGGAACGACTACGAGCAGTACTTC. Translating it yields CASSDGNDYEQYF.

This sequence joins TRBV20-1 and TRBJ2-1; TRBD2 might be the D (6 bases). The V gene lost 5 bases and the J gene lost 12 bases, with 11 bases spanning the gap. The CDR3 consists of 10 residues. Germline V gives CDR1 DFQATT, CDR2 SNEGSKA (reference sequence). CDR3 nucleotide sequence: TGCAGTGCTCTCGGGGGATGGCAGTTCTTC. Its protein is CSALGGWQFF.

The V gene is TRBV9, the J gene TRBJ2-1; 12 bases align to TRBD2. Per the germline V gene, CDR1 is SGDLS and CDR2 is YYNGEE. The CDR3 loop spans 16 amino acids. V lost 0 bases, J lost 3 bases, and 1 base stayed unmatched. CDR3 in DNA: TGTGCCAGCAGCGTAGGGGGACTAGCGGGCTACAATGAGCAGTTCTTC. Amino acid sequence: CASSVGGLAGYNEQFF.

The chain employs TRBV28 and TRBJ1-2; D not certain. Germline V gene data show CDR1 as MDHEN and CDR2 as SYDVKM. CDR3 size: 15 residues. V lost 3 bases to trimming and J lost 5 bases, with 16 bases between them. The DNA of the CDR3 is TGTGCCAGCAGTTTGGTTTCGAACCGCGTATATGGCTACACCTTC. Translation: CASSLVSNRVYGYTF.

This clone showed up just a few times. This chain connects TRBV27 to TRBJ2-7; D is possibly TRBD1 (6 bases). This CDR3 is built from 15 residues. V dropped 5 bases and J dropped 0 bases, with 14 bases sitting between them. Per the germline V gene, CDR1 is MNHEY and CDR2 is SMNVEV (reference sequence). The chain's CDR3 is CASSSIHRDSYEQYF. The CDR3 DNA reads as TGTGCCAGCAGTAGTATACACAGGGACTCCTACGAGCAGTACTTC.

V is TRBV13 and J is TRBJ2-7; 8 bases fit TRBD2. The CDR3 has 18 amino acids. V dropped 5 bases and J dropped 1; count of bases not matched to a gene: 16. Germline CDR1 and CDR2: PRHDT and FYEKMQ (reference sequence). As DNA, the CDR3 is TGTGCCAGCAGCCCCAGCGTCACCGGGGGGGCCGGGTCCTACGAGCAGTACTTC. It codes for CASSPSVTGGAGSYEQYF.

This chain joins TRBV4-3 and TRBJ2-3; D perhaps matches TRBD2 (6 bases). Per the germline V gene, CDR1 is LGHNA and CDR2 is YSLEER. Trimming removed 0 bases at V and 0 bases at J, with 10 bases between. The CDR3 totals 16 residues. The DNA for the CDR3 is TGCGCCAGCAGCCAAGATGTGGCGGGGAGCACAGATACGCAGTATTTT. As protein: CASSQDVAGSTDTQYF.

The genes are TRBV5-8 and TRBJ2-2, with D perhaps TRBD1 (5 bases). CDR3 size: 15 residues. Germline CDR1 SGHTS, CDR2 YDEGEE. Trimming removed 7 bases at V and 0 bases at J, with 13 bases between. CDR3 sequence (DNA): TGTGCCAGCCGAAACAAACAGGCGAACACCGGGGAGCTGTTTTTT. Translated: CASRNKQANTGELFF.

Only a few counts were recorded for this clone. The CDR3 coding sequence is TGCGCCAGCAGTGAGTTGGGACAGGACCCCTACGAGCAGTACGTC. This gives the protein CASSELGQDPYEQYV. The rearrangement joins TRBV10-2 to TRBJ2-7, with 8 bases identical to TRBD1. CDR1 and CDR2 (germline): WSHSY, SAAADI. The CDR3 length is 15 residues. The J segment lost 2 bases and the V segment lost 1 base, leaving 4 bases of the junction unmatched.

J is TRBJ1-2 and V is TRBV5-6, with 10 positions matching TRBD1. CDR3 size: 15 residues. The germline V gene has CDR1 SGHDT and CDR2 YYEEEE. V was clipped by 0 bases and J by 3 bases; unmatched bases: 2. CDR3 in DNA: TGTGCCAGCAGCTTGGGGGACAGGGGTTACTATGGCTACACCTTC. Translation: CASSLGDRGYYGYTF.